What follows are 29 T cell receptor beta chains derived from one specimen sequenced in a study of CD8 T cells in Susac syndrome. Reverse transcription of roughly 0.5 to 1 ug RNA was performed with random hexamers. A single record per CDR3 protein comes from TCRdb applying MiXCR to the immunoSEQ multiplex PCR reads. The repertoire includes 150,000 or so distinct CDR3 sequences, roughly nine tenths of them detected once, and more than 0.07% sits in the top ten. The specimen was CD4+ T cells from PBMCs. The receptors here all came from a human donor in good health.

This clonotype was seen only once. The chain couples TRBV6-1 to TRBJ2-3, with a tentative D call TRBD2 (6 bases). Per germline, CDR1 MNHNS and CDR2 SASEGT. CDR3 size: 14 residues. The V and J ends lost 1 base and 6 bases respectively, with 11 bases between them. The CDR3 region has the DNA TGTGCCAGCAGTGAAGGAGGGAGGATGGATACGCAGTATTTT. Translation: CASSEGGRMDTQYF.

This clonotype has a handful of counts. The rearrangement joins TRBV7-9 to TRBJ2-7, with no clear D. Between the trimmed V and J ends, which lost 5 bases and 3 bases, there was a span of 14 bases. The V gene's germline CDR1 is SEHNR and CDR2 FQNEAQ (reference sequence). The CDR3 has 14 amino acids. CDR3 sequence (DNA): TGTGCCAGCAGCGGCAATAGGGCCGGCTACGAGCAGTACTTC. Translated: CASSGNRAGYEQYF.

The chain carries TRBV19 and TRBJ2-1; D is unclear. The CDR3 is 12 residues long. The germline CDR1 and CDR2 sequences are LNHDA and SQIVND (reference sequence). The ends were cut back, 2 bases at V and 4 bases at J, with 3 bases in the middle. The CDR3: CASSIQYNEQFF. The DNA for the CDR3 is TGTGCCAGTAGTATACAGTACAATGAGCAGTTCTTC.

The V and J genes are TRBV18 and TRBJ1-6, with unresolved D. The V gene lost 6 bases and the J gene lost 0 bases, with 15 bases spanning the gap. The CDR3 runs to 17 residues. Germline lookup yields CDR1 KGHSH and CDR2 LQKENI. The CDR3 here is CASSPRSAGSYNSPLHF. The CDR3 region has the DNA TGTGCCAGCTCTCCGCGATCCGCGGGCTCCTATAATTCACCCCTCCACTTT.

This chain links TRBV15 with TRBJ1-1; D remains ambiguous. Trimming removed 0 bases from V and 7 bases from J, with 6 bases in between. Germline lookup yields CDR1 LNHNV and CDR2 YYDKDF (reference sequence). The CDR3 extends over 12 amino acids. CDR3 sequence (DNA): TGTGCCACCAGCAGAGATCGAAATGAAGCTTTCTTT. Encoded protein: CATSRDRNEAFF.

The chain carries TRBV9 and TRBJ1-6; maybe TRBD1 (5 bases). Trimming stripped 3 bases from V and 0 bases from J, with 10 bases between. The CDR3 contains 16 residues. Germline CDR1 and CDR2: SGDLS and YYNGEE. CDR3 in amino acids: CASSARQSSYNSPLHF. In DNA, the CDR3 is TGTGCCAGCAGCGCGAGACAGAGCTCCTATAATTCACCCCTCCACTTT.

This chain uses TRBV5-1 with TRBJ2-7, with 8 bases fitting TRBD2. Germline V lookup: CDR1 SGHRS, CDR2 YFSETQ. Trimming took 5 bases from V and 3 from J; bases not matched to a gene: 10. The CDR3 covers 15 residues. DNA of the CDR3: TGCGCCAGCAGTCGAGCGGGGGATTCCTTCTACGAGCAGTACTTC. Its protein is CASSRAGDSFYEQYF.

This chain links TRBV27 with TRBJ2-7; TRBD1 agrees at 7 bases. The junction had 3 bases not matched to a gene; V was cut back by 1 base and J by 0 bases. Germline-derived CDR1 and CDR2 are MNHEY and SMNVEV (reference sequence). The length of the CDR3 is 15 residues. The CDR3 here is CASSLLGGYSYEQYF. The CDR3 DNA sequence: TGTGCCAGCAGTTTATTAGGGGGCTACTCCTACGAGCAGTACTTC.

This clonotype was seen once. The chain has TRBV6-1 and TRBJ1-2; D ambiguous. V was trimmed by 7 bases and J by 5 bases, leaving 2 bases between them. The CDR3 has 9 residues. Germline CDR1 reads MNHNS; CDR2 reads SASEGT. CDR3 coding DNA: TGTGCCAGCACTTATGGCTACACCTTC. Amino acid sequence: CASTYGYTF.

This chain links TRBV12-3 or TRBV12-4 with TRBJ1-4; D is undetermined. This CDR3 contains 12 residues. Trimming removed 5 bases at V and 11 bases at J, with 12 bases between. The CDR3 region is CASSLRPRKLFF. The CDR3 coding sequence is TGTGCCAGCAGTCTCCGCCCGCGGAAACTGTTTTTT.

This clonotype was seen only a few times. The DNA for the CDR3 is TGTGCCAGCAACCCGACCGGGGGGCCTGAAGCTTTCTTT. Translated: CASNPTGGPEAFF. The chain links TRBV6-1 to TRBJ1-1; weak D call: TRBD1 (6 bases). The V and J ends lost 7 bases and 6 bases respectively, with 15 bases between them. Germline CDR1 MNHNS, CDR2 SASEGT. The CDR3 runs to 13 residues.

The chain joins TRBV7-2 to TRBJ1-5; the D is unclear. The CDR3 is 14 amino acids. Germline V CDR1 and CDR2: SGHTA, FQGNSA. The V end lost 2 bases, the J end lost 0 bases, and 5 bases lay between the germline ends. This CDR3 reads CASSLWDSNQPQHF. The CDR3 region has the DNA TGTGCCAGCAGCTTATGGGATAGCAATCAGCCCCAGCATTTT.

CDR3 sequence (DNA): TGTGCCATCAGTGGGGGACAAGTCTCTGGAAACACCATATATTTT. Residues: CAISGGQVSGNTIYF. V is TRBV10-3 and J is TRBJ1-3; TRBD1 might be the D (6 bases). From germline, CDR1 is ENHRY and CDR2 SYGVKD. This CDR3 has 15 amino acids. Deletions cut 4 bases from V and 0 bases from J, with 10 bases between.

The chain is built from TRBV12-3 or TRBV12-4 and TRBJ2-7; the match to TRBD1 covers 9 bases. V trimming: 4 bases; J trimming: 4 bases; junction bases outside the gene matches: 8. This CDR3 region has 15 residues. The CDR3 region is CASSSGQGLPYEQYF. The CDR3 coding sequence is TGTGCCAGCAGTTCCGGACAGGGGCTACCGTACGAGCAGTACTTC.

This clonotype was counted once. The chain combines TRBV2 with TRBJ1-1; possibly TRBD1 for D (5 bases). V lost 5 bases, J lost 0 bases, and 10 bases lay in between. Germline V gives CDR1 SNHLY, CDR2 FYNNEI. This CDR3 comprises 14 residues. In DNA form, the CDR3 reads TGTGCCAGCAGTTACAGGAGCATGAACACTGAAGCTTTCTTT. It is translated as CASSYRSMNTEAFF. Supplemented by reference TRBV2 and TRBJ1-1, the full variable domain reads EPEVTQTPSHQVTQMGQEVILRCVPISNHLYFYWYRQILGQKVEFLVSFYNNEISEKSEIFDDQFSVERPDGSNFTLKIRSTKLEDSAMYFCASSYRSMNTEAFFGQGTRLTVV.

The V gene is TRBV12-3 or TRBV12-4, the J gene TRBJ1-2; D is ambiguous. This CDR3 contains 14 residues. V lost 1 base and J lost 3, with 9 bases in between. The CDR3 loop is CASSLVGSDYGYTF. CDR3 nucleotides: TGTGCCAGCAGTTTAGTAGGTAGTGACTATGGCTACACCTTC.

V usage is TRBV5-1 and J usage is TRBJ2-5; D remains ambiguous. Trimming cost V 0 bases and J 0 bases, with 3 bases left between them. The CDR3 has 13 amino acids. Germline CDR1 SGHRS, CDR2 YFSETQ. The CDR3 bases are TGCGCCAGCAGCTTGGGGGACCAAGAGACCCAGTACTTC. Translated: CASSLGDQETQYF.

The CDR3 here is CASSLDWASNYGYTF. CDR3 bases: TGTGCCAGCAGCTTAGATTGGGCGTCCAACTATGGCTACACCTTC. This chain joins TRBV7-2 and TRBJ1-2, with D unresolved. Trimming shortened V by 1 base and J by 2 bases, and 11 bases separated the two germline ends. CDR3 size: 15 residues. Per the germline V gene, CDR1 is SGHTA and CDR2 is FQGNSA. Full variable domain (outside the CDR3, taken from reference TRBV7-2 and TRBJ1-2): GAGVSQSPSNKVTEKGKDVELRCDPISGHTALYWYRQSLGQGLEFLIYFQGNSAPDKSGLPSDRFSAERTGGSVSTLTIQRTQQEDSAVYLCASSLDWASNYGYTFGSGTRLTVV.

The chain couples TRBV28 to TRBJ2-7; 8 bases agree with TRBD1. Germline V CDR1 and CDR2: MDHEN, SYDVKM. The junction had 6 bases not matched to a gene; V was cut back by 4 bases and J by 1 base. The CDR3 runs 15 residues. Here the CDR3 DNA reads TGTGCCAGCAGTTCAGGGGGCGTGGGTTCCTACGAGCAGTACTTC. Protein sequence: CASSSGGVGSYEQYF.

This chain connects TRBV7-2 to TRBJ1-6; D possibly corresponds to TRBD1 (5 bases). V was shortened by 7 bases and J by 8 bases, with 18 bases between the two germline ends. Germline values: CDR1 SGHTA, CDR2 FQGNSA. The CDR3 covers 15 residues. In DNA form, the CDR3 reads TGTGCCAGCACCCTTTTAGGGGTTTCCGATTCACCCCTCCACTTT. Encoded protein: CASTLLGVSDSPLHF.

V is TRBV5-1 and J is TRBJ1-1; the match to TRBD1 covers 9 bases. The CDR3 runs to 16 residues. V lost 4 bases and J lost 0; bases outside the gene matches: 7. CDR1 is SGHRS, CDR2 YFSETQ, per germline. The CDR3 region is CASSLTGQGMNTEAFF. The CDR3 bases are TGCGCCAGCAGCCTAACCGGACAGGGGATGAACACTGAAGCTTTCTTT.

The chain combines TRBV7-9 with TRBJ2-5; 13 positions match TRBD2. With 5 bases clipped from V and 1 base from J, the junction kept 7 bases outside the gene matches. This CDR3 region has 17 residues. Germline V gene lookup returns CDR1 SEHNR and CDR2 FQNEAQ (reference sequence). The CDR3 loop reads CASSAGLAGPPQETQYF. The DNA of the CDR3 is TGTGCCAGCAGCGCGGGACTAGCGGGACCACCCCAAGAGACCCAGTACTTC.

This chain joins TRBV10-3 and TRBJ2-1; D is perhaps TRBD2 (7 bases). The germline V and J ends were trimmed by 3 bases and 3 bases, with 9 bases remaining between them. Germline loops: CDR1 ENHRY, CDR2 SYGVKD. The CDR3 runs 14 residues. CDR3 loop: CAISEGGGYNEQFF. The CDR3 DNA reads TGTGCCATCAGTGAAGGGGGGGGCTACAATGAGCAGTTCTTC.

This clonotype appeared once. The rearrangement uses TRBV5-1 and TRBJ2-7; D remains unclear. The CDR3 has 13 amino acids. V was clipped by 1 base and J by 3 bases, with 8 bases between them. Germline loops: CDR1 SGHRS, CDR2 YFSETQ. CDR3 loop: CASSLLQNYEQYF. The CDR3 DNA reads TGCGCCAGCAGCTTGTTGCAGAACTACGAGCAGTACTTC.

The V gene is TRBV5-1, the J gene TRBJ1-2; D is possibly TRBD1 (5 bases). V lost 4 bases to trimming and J lost 3 bases, with 13 bases between them. Germline CDR1 SGHRS, CDR2 YFSETQ. The CDR3 is 14 amino acids. The CDR3 spells CASSQWDGYYGYTF. The DNA for the CDR3 is TGCGCCAGCAGCCAATGGGACGGATACTATGGCTACACCTTC.

The rearrangement links TRBV28 to TRBJ2-2; D might be TRBD2 (6 bases). The CDR3 is 13 amino acids. The germline V gene encodes CDR1 MDHEN and CDR2 SYDVKM. The V and J ends lost 7 bases and 6 bases respectively, with 12 bases between them. CDR3 in DNA: TGTGCCAGCATGACACTAGCTTCCGGGGAGCTGTTTTTT. As protein: CASMTLASGELFF.

The rearrangement links TRBV21-1 to TRBJ2-7; the D call TRBD1 from the table was never checked on the DNA. TRBV21-1 is shown as a pseudogene. The CDR3 extends over 15 amino acids. The CDR3 nucleotides are TGTGCCAGCATCCCGGCAGGGGCAAGTGTCGACGAGCAGTACTTC. Encoded protein: CASIPAGASVDEQYF.

The V gene is TRBV20-1, the J gene TRBJ2-2; D not resolved. CDR3 length: 16 residues. Trimming left V 3 bases short and J 4 bases short, with 18 bases between. From germline, CDR1 is DFQATT and CDR2 SNEGSKA (reference sequence). This CDR3 is CSASRTFGRGTGELFF. As DNA, the CDR3 is TGCAGTGCTAGTAGGACCTTCGGACGTGGCACCGGGGAGCTGTTTTTT.

The V and J genes are TRBV10-3 and TRBJ2-5; D is unclear. The length of the CDR3 is 12 residues. Germline V CDR1 and CDR2: ENHRY, SYGVKD. The germline V and J ends were trimmed by 5 bases and 5 bases, with 9 bases remaining between them. CDR3 loop: CAISISQETQYF. The CDR3, as DNA: TGTGCCATCAGTATTAGCCAGGAGACCCAGTACTTC.